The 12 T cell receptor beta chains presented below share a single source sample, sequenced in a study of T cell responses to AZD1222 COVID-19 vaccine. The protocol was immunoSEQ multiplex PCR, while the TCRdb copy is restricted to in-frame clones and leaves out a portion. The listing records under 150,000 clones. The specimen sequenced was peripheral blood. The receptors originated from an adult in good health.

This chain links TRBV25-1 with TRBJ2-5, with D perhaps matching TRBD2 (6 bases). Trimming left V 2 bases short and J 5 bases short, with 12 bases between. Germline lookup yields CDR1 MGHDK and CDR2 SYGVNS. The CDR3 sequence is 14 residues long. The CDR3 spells CASSEPGTVETQYF. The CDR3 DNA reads TGTGCCAGCAGTGAACCCGGGACTGTGGAGACCCAGTACTTC.

CDR3 sequence (DNA): TGTGCCAGCAGCCCCCGGAAAGGGCGCATGAACGGGGAGCTGTTTTTT. It encodes CASSPRKGRMNGELFF. The chain joins TRBV3-1 (or the pseudogene TRBV3-2) to TRBJ2-2, with D hard to call. Germline loops: CDR1 LGHDT, CDR2 YNNKEL (reference sequence). There are 16 residues in the CDR3. V lost 4 bases, J lost 7 bases, and 19 bases lay in between.

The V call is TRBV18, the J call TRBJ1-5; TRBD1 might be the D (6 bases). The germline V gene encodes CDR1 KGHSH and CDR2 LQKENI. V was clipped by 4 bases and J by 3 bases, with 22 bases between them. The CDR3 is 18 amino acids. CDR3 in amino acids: CASSHLREGQGDNQPQHF. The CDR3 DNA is TGTGCCAGCTCACACCTACGGGAGGGACAAGGGGACAATCAGCCCCAGCATTTT.

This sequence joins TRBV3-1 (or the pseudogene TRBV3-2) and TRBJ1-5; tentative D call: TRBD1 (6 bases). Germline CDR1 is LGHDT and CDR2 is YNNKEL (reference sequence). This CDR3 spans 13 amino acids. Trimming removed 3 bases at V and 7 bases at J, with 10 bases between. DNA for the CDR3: TGTGCCAGCAGCCACCAACAGGGACAGCCCCAGCATTTT. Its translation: CASSHQQGQPQHF.

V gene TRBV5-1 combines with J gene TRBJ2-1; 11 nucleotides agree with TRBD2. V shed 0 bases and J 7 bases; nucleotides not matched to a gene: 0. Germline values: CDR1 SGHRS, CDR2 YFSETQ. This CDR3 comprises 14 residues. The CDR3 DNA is TGCGCCAGCAGCTTGGGACTAGCGGGGAATGAGCAGTTCTTC. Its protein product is CASSLGLAGNEQFF.

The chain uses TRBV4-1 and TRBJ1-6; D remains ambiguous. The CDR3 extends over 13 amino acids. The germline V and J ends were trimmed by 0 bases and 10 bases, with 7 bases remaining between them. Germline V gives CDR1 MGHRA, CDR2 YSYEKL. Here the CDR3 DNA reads TGCGCCAGCAGCCAAGATGCGCGATCACCCCTCCACTTT. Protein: CASSQDARSPLHF.

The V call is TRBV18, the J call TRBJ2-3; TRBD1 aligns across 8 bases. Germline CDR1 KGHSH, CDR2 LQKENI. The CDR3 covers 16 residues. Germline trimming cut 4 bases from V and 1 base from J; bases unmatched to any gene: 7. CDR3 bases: TGTGCCAGCTCACACTACTCACAGGGGGGCACAGATACGCAGTATTTT. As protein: CASSHYSQGGTDTQYF.

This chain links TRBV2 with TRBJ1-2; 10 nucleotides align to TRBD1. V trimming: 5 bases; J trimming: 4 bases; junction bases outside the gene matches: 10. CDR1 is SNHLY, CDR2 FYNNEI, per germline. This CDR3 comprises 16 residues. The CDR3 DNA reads TGTGCCAGCAGTCCTTGGGGACAGGGGATTAGCTATGGCTACACCTTC. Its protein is CASSPWGQGISYGYTF.

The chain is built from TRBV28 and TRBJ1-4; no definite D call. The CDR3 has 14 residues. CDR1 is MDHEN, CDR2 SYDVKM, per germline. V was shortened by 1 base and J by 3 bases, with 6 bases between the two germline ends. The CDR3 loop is CASSLSPANEKLFF. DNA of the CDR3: TGTGCCAGCAGTTTATCCCCGGCTAATGAAAAACTGTTTTTT.

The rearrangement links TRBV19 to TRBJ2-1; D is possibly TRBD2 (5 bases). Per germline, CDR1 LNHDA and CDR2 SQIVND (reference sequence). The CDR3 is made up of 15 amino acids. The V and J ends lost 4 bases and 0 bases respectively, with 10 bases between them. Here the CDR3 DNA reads TGTGCCAGTAGTACGACTGGGAGCTCCTACAATGAGCAGTTCTTC. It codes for CASSTTGSSYNEQFF.

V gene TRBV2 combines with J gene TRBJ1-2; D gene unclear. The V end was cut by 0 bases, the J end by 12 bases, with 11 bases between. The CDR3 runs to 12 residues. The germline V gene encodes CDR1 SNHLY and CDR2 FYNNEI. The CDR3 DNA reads TGTGCCAGCAGTGAAGCAATTGGAGTCAACACCTTC. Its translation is CASSEAIGVNTF.

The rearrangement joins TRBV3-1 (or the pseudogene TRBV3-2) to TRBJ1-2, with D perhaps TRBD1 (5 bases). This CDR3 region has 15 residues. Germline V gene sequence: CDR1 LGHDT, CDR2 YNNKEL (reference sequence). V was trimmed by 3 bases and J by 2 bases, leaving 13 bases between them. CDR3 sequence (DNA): TGTGCCAGCAGCCACGCCGGGACGGCGAACTATGGCTACACCTTC. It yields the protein CASSHAGTANYGYTF.